These 16 T cell receptor beta chains came from one sample sequenced in a study of molecular identifiers for immune sequencing clone quantification. TCRdb re-called the PCR reads through MiXCR, storing one row per CDR3 protein. This sample has a few hundred thousand distinct CDR3 sequences, with roughly a quarter found just once. The sequencing sample was made of naive CD8+ T cells from blood, with Jurkat cell RNA spiked in. Subset indicated: FACS-sorted CD8+CD4-CCR7+CD45RA+ naive T cells. The receptors stem from a human donor in good health. Some libraries in this study had Jurkat cell RNA spiked in.

Remarks on this clonotype: A clone one base away is much larger, so this may be a read error. V and J are TRBV20-1 and TRBJ2-3; a possible D gene is TRBD1 (6 bases). This CDR3 is 16 amino acids long. With 6 bases removed from V and 0 bases from J, the gap between germline ends came to 19 bases. Germline V gene data show CDR1 as DFQATT and CDR2 as SNEGSKA (reference sequence). CDR3 region: CSAGAYRAPSTDTQYF. The DNA for the CDR3 is TGCAGTGCGGGGGCATATCGGGCTCCTAGCACAGATACGCAGTATTTT.

V gene TRBV10-1 combines with J gene TRBJ2-4; D is undetermined. The CDR3 is made up of 12 amino acids. V was clipped by 3 bases and J by 12 bases, with 12 bases between them. Germline lookup yields CDR1 WNHNN and CDR2 SYGVQD (reference sequence). In nucleotides, the CDR3 is TGCGCCAGCAGTGAAGGTCAGCAATATCAGTACTTC. Residues: CASSEGQQYQYF.

V gene TRBV29-1 combines with J gene TRBJ2-1; D possibly corresponds to TRBD1 (6 bases). Deletions cut 6 bases from V and 0 bases from J, with 15 bases between. Germline CDR1 SQVTM, CDR2 ANQGSEA. The CDR3 loop spans 15 amino acids. The CDR3 loop reads CSVEPTGSSYNEQFF. CDR3 coding DNA: TGCAGCGTAGAACCAACAGGGAGCTCCTACAATGAGCAGTTCTTC.

This clonotype was counted many times. The DNA for the CDR3 is TGTGCCAGCACCTTCTCGGATACGCAGTATTTT. Encoded protein: CASTFSDTQYF. The chain recombines TRBV6-2 or TRBV6-3 with TRBJ2-3, with D unclear. The CDR3 loop spans 11 amino acids. The germline gives CDR1 MNHEY, CDR2 SVGEGT. V lost 7 bases and J 6 bases, leaving 8 bases between the germline ends.

This clonotype was found a few times. The chain has TRBV19 and TRBJ1-1; tentatively, D is TRBD1 (5 bases). The CDR3 spans 13 residues. Germline loops: CDR1 LNHDA, CDR2 SQIVND (reference sequence). Between the trimmed V and J ends, which lost 7 bases and 3 bases, there was a span of 12 bases. This CDR3 reads CASTPGSHTEAFF. CDR3 coding DNA: TGTGCCAGTACCCCAGGGTCCCACACTGAAGCTTTCTTT.

The chain links TRBV4-1 to TRBJ2-7; D ambiguous. The CDR3 has 15 residues. V lost 5 bases and J 5 bases, leaving 19 bases between the germline ends. Germline V gene lookup returns CDR1 MGHRA and CDR2 YSYEKL. The CDR3 nucleotides are TGCGCCAGCAGCTCCCGAGCCCAATCGACTCACGAGCAGTACTTC. It translates to CASSSRAQSTHEQYF.

Details on this clonotype: A clone one base away is much larger, so this may be a read error. The V gene is TRBV7-9, the J gene TRBJ1-4, with 7 bases that match TRBD1. In germline, CDR1 is SEHNR, CDR2 FQNEAQ (reference sequence). CDR3 length: 15 residues. The DNA of the CDR3 is TGTGTCAGCAGCGCGGCGACAGGGATTCTTGAAAAACTGTTTTTT. It is translated as CVSSAATGILEKLFF.

The V and J genes are TRBV6-2 or TRBV6-3 and TRBJ2-1; 8 nucleotides align to TRBD1. The CDR3 runs to 16 residues. Germline V CDR1 and CDR2: MNHEY, SVGEGT. The V and J ends lost 3 bases and 8 bases, in that order; junction bases with no gene match: 12. CDR3 residues: CASSYIEPGGRDEQFF. CDR3 DNA: TGTGCCAGCAGTTATATCGAGCCAGGGGGCCGGGATGAGCAGTTCTTC.

V and J are TRBV5-1 and TRBJ2-7; D tentatively fits TRBD1 or TRBD2 (5 bases each). The CDR3 has 16 residues. V gave up 4 bases and J gave up 0 bases, with 17 bases separating them. Germline CDR1 SGHRS, CDR2 YFSETQ. The CDR3 protein is CASSGPSGTFSYEQYF. The CDR3 DNA is TGCGCCAGCAGCGGGCCTAGTGGGACGTTCTCCTACGAGCAGTACTTC.

The rearrangement links TRBV7-6 to TRBJ2-7; D possibly corresponds to TRBD2 (5 bases). This CDR3 is 13 amino acids long. CDR1 is SGHVS, CDR2 FNYEAQ, per germline. V shed 6 bases and J shed 6 bases, with 15 bases lying between them. The DNA for the CDR3 is TGTGCCAGCAGTGGAGGCACGCACTCCGAGCAGTACTTC. This codes for CASSGGTHSEQYF.

With respect to this clonotype: This may stem from a read error, because a much larger clone lies one nucleotide away. The chain recombines TRBV29-1 with TRBJ1-1, with D tentatively TRBD1 (5 bases). CDR3 length: 11 residues. CDR1 is SQVTM and CDR2 is ANQGSEA in the germline V gene. CDR3 protein: CSAHWGTEALF. As DNA, the CDR3 is TGCAGCGCTCACTGGGGCACTGAAGCTCTCTTT.

This chain links TRBV28 with TRBJ2-3; 13 bases map to TRBD2. This CDR3 region has 19 residues. The germline V gene has CDR1 MDHEN and CDR2 SYDVKM. V lost 5 bases, J lost 6 bases, and 17 bases stayed unmatched. The CDR3 loop is CASSGRGGTSGTLLDTQYF. DNA of the CDR3: TGTGCCAGCAGTGGCAGGGGGGGGACTAGCGGGACCTTATTGGATACGCAGTATTTT. Together with reference TRBV28 and TRBJ2-3, the CDR3 gives the full variable domain: DVKVTQSSRYLVKRTGEKVFLECVQDMDHENMFWYRQDPGLGLRLIYFSYDVKMKEKGDIPEGYSVSREKKERFSLILESASTNQTSMYLCASSGRGGTSGTLLDTQYFGPGTRLTVL.

This clonotype was observed a few times. The chain employs TRBV7-9 and TRBJ2-7; maybe TRBD2 (7 bases). Germline loops: CDR1 SEHNR, CDR2 FQNEAQ (reference sequence). The V and J ends lost 3 bases and 7 bases respectively, with 25 bases between them. The length of the CDR3 is 17 residues. This CDR3 is CASSFSSRVGGAGEQYF. CDR3 bases: TGTGCCAGCAGCTTCTCGTCCAGGGTAGGGGGGGCTGGTGAGCAGTACTTC.

In regard to this clonotype: One base away lies a much larger clone, so this may be a sequencing read error. For the CDR3, the DNA is TGTGCCAGCAGCTTGGGAGCTTTCCCTCAAGAGACCCAGTACTTC. Its protein is CASSLGAFPQETQYF. J is TRBJ2-5 and V is TRBV5-6; D is uncertain. V lost 0 bases, J lost 2 bases, and 11 bases lay in between. CDR3 size: 15 residues. Germline lookup yields CDR1 SGHDT and CDR2 YYEEEE. Based on the CDR3 plus reference TRBV5-6 and TRBJ2-5, the full variable domain is DAGVTQSPTHLIKTRGQQVTLRCSPKSGHDTVSWYQQALGQGPQFIFQYYEEEERQRGNFPDRFSGHQFPNYSSELNVNALLLGDSALYLCASSLGAFPQETQYFGPGTRLLVL.

The DNA for the CDR3 is TGTGCCAGCAGCCAAGGGACAGGGGAATACGAGCAGTACTTC. Translated, it gives CASSQGTGEYEQYF. The V call is TRBV16, the J call TRBJ2-7; TRBD1 agrees at 10 bases. The CDR3 covers 14 residues. The V and J ends lost 2 bases and 4 bases, in that order; junction bases with no gene match: 2. Looked up from germline, CDR1 is KGHSY and CDR2 is FQNENV.

This clonotype has at least ten counts. The rearrangement joins TRBV6-5 to TRBJ2-7; 7 bases fit TRBD1. The CDR3 totals 13 residues. Germline CDR1 is MNHEY and CDR2 is SVGAGI. Trimming cost V 5 bases and J 3 bases; bases outside gene matches: 4. The CDR3 protein is CASSIGTDYEQYF. The CDR3, as DNA: TGTGCCAGCAGTATCGGGACAGACTACGAGCAGTACTTC.